The text below deals with one T cell receptor (beta chain). Some clones are missing from TCRdb's copy, which holds only in-frame ones; the method was immunoSEQ multiplex PCR. The sample records some 87,000 clones, 85% to 95% being singletons. The sample comes from a study of T cell changes during pregnancy in multiple sclerosis. V was pared by 5 bases and J by 4 bases, with 9 bases of the junction left unmatched. The CDR3 runs 15 residues. CDR1 is MNHNS, CDR2 SASEGT, per germline. This receptor was identified in a female donor with multiple sclerosis, enrolled in a pregnancy study. The source was peripheral blood, collected in the first trimester of pregnancy. V usage is TRBV6-1 and J usage is TRBJ1-2; 8 nucleotides match TRBD1. The CDR3, as DNA: TGTGCCAGCAGTTCTGGACAGGGTCAAGTCTATGGCTACACCTTC. This gives the protein CASSSGQGQVYGYTF.